The 15 T cell receptor beta chains in this list originate from one sample, sequenced in a study of blood T cell repertoires in COVID-19. Some clones are missing from TCRdb's copy, which holds only in-frame ones; the method was immunoSEQ multiplex PCR. The sample has 100,000 or so clones; 82% are singletons. Sequencing used peripheral blood. The source is a man aged 50-60 years with active or convalescent COVID-19.

This clone turned up a few times. The chain links TRBV7-9 to TRBJ2-4; 7 positions agree with TRBD2. Germline V gene lookup returns CDR1 SEHNR and CDR2 FQNEAQ (reference sequence). This CDR3 is 18 amino acids long. The V gene end was trimmed by 0 bases and the J gene end by 0 bases; junction bases not matched to a gene: 8. In DNA form, the CDR3 reads TGTGCCAGCAGCTTAGCCCCTCCTGGACTAGTAGCCAAAAACATTCAGTACTTC. Translating it yields CASSLAPPGLVAKNIQYF. Together with reference TRBV7-9 and TRBJ2-4, the CDR3 gives the full variable domain: DTGVSQNPRHKITKRGQNVTFRCDPISEHNRLYWYRQTLGQGPEFLTYFQNEAQLEKSRLLSDRFSAERPKGSFSTLEIQRTEQGDSAMYLCASSLAPPGLVAKNIQYFGAGTRLSVL.

V and J are TRBV1 and TRBJ1-5. TRBV1 is a listed pseudogene. The CDR3 has 13 residues. CDR3 sequence (DNA): TGCACCAGCAGCCAGGGGGGAAAGGGGCCCCAGCATTTT. Translation: CTSSQGGKGPQHF.

This clone was observed a single time. This chain links TRBV5-1 with TRBJ2-6; unclear D gene. This CDR3 spans 16 amino acids. Germline assignment: CDR1 SGHRS and CDR2 YFSETQ. With 4 bases removed from V and 1 base from J, the gap between germline ends came to 12 bases. Here the CDR3 DNA reads TGCGCCAGCAGCATCTCTTTCACTTCTGGGGCCAACGTCCTGACTTTC. Protein product: CASSISFTSGANVLTF.

The chain employs TRBV5-4 and TRBJ1-2, with unresolved D. This CDR3 contains 13 residues. The germline CDR1 and CDR2 sequences are SGHNT and YYREEE (reference sequence). Trimming took off 2 bases at V and 5 bases at J, with 10 bases between the two ends. For the CDR3, the DNA is TGTGCCAGCAGCTTAGCGGGGTCATATGGCTACACCTTC. Translated: CASSLAGSYGYTF.

This clone was detected once. The J gene is TRBJ1-2, the V gene TRBV28; perhaps TRBD1 as D (5 bases). This CDR3 contains 14 residues. In germline, CDR1 is MDHEN, CDR2 SYDVKM. V shed 5 bases and J shed 2 bases, with 12 bases lying between them. CDR3 DNA sequence: TGTGCCAGCAGTCCCGGGGGGTCGAACTATGGCTACACCTTC. It encodes CASSPGGSNYGYTF.

The chain is built from TRBV10-3 and TRBJ2-3; 10 bases match TRBD2. Germline V gene sequence: CDR1 ENHRY, CDR2 SYGVKD. The CDR3 runs to 15 residues. The trim removed 11 bases at V and 3 bases at J, leaving 11 bases unmatched. The CDR3 nucleotides are TGTGCCTCCTCGGCAGTAGCGGGGGGAACAGATACGCAGTATTTT. It codes for CASSAVAGGTDTQYF.

This clone was observed at least ten times. The rearrangement links TRBV5-1 to TRBJ2-2; D not certain. The CDR3 runs to 14 residues. From germline, CDR1 is SGHRS and CDR2 YFSETQ. With 1 base removed from V and 2 bases from J, the gap between germline ends came to 6 bases. Written as DNA, the CDR3 is TGCGCCAGCAGCTTGACAATTAACACCGGGGAGCTGTTTTTT. The encoded protein is CASSLTINTGELFF.

This clone was recorded a few times. DNA of the CDR3: TGCGCCAGCAGCTCCTCGCGGTACGAGCAGTACTTC. It encodes CASSSSRYEQYF. The chain is built from TRBV5-1 and TRBJ2-7; no firm D call. CDR3 length: 12 residues. Germline V gene lookup returns CDR1 SGHRS and CDR2 YFSETQ. V was shortened by 3 bases and J by 4 bases, with 8 bases between the two germline ends.

This clone has more than one count but fewer than ten. The CDR3 DNA is TGCGCCAGCAGCGTGACCGGGGGGGCCGTCGGGGAGCTGTTTTTT. It is translated as CASSVTGGAVGELFF. The chain employs TRBV5-1 and TRBJ2-2, with 8 bases that match TRBD2. Germline CDR1 SGHRS, CDR2 YFSETQ. The junction had 9 bases not matched to a gene; V was cut back by 4 bases and J by 7 bases. The length of the CDR3 is 15 residues.

The chain's CDR3 is CASSTLAGGPHSTDTQYF. The CDR3 coding sequence is TGTGCCAGCAGTACACTAGCGGGGGGGCCTCATAGCACAGATACGCAGTATTTT. The genes are TRBV28 and TRBJ2-3, with 13 nucleotides matching TRBD2. The CDR3 covers 18 residues. Germline lookup yields CDR1 MDHEN and CDR2 SYDVKM. The V and J ends lost 5 bases and 0 bases, in that order; junction bases with no gene match: 8.

CDR3 DNA sequence: TGTGCCAGCAGGGTCGCGGCCGGCAATGGCTACACCTTC. It codes for CASRVAAGNGYTF. The chain uses TRBV27 and TRBJ1-2, with D unclear. CDR1 and CDR2 from the germline V gene are MNHEY and SMNVEV (reference sequence). CDR3 length: 13 amino acids. Deletions cut 6 bases from V and 6 bases from J, with 14 bases between.

The V gene is TRBV4-3, the J gene TRBJ2-1; a weak D match, TRBD1 (6 bases). Germline V gene data show CDR1 as LGHNA and CDR2 as YSLEER. This CDR3 spans 14 amino acids. Trimming pared 2 bases from V and 3 bases from J, leaving 8 bases between. The CDR3 coding sequence is TGCGCCAGCAGCCAATCGGGACACTACAATGAGCAGTTCTTC. Encoded protein: CASSQSGHYNEQFF.

The chain recombines TRBV19 with TRBJ2-5, with TRBD1 as a possible D gene (6 bases). Germline CDR1 is LNHDA and CDR2 is SQIVND (reference sequence). There are 17 residues in the CDR3. The germline V and J ends were trimmed by 4 bases and 3 bases, with 21 bases remaining between them. CDR3 protein: CASSSRRWDIREETQYF. For the CDR3, the DNA is TGTGCCAGTAGTAGTCGAAGGTGGGACATACGAGAAGAGACCCAGTACTTC.

The CDR3 nucleotides read TGCGCCAGCAGCTTGGGACCCCAACAGGGGGCGAGTAGCACAGATACGCAGTATTTT. It codes for CASSLGPQQGASSTDTQYF. V usage is TRBV5-1 and J usage is TRBJ2-3; 9 bases map to TRBD1. CDR3 length: 19 amino acids. V dropped 0 bases and J dropped 0; count of bases not matched to a gene: 11. Germline V gene sequence: CDR1 SGHRS, CDR2 YFSETQ.

This clone was picked up one time. J is TRBJ1-5 and V is TRBV2; D unresolved. The CDR3 consists of 14 residues. V lost 2 bases and J 2 bases, leaving 7 bases between the germline ends. Germline assignment: CDR1 SNHLY and CDR2 FYNNEI. The CDR3 loop reads CASSELAGNQPQHF. The CDR3 nucleotides read TGTGCCAGCAGTGAATTGGCAGGCAATCAGCCCCAGCATTTT.